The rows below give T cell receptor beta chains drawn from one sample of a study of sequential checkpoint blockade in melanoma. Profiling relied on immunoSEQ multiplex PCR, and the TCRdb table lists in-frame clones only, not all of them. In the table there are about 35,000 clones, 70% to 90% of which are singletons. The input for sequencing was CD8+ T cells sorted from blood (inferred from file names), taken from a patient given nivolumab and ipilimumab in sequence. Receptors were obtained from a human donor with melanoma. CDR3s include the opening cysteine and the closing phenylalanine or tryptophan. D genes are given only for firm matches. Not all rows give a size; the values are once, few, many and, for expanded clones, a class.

CDR3 DNA: TGTGCCAGCAGTAACACAGGGGTTTGGGCAGATACGCAGTATTTT
CDR3 protein: CASSNTGVWADTQYF
D gene: TRBD1
V gene: TRBV27
CDR3 length: 15
clone size: .
J gene: TRBJ2-3

CDR3 DNA: TGTGCCAGCAGCTTTCGGGGGAATCACTACGAGCAGTACTTC
CDR3 protein: CASSFRGNHYEQYF
D gene: .
V gene: TRBV11-1
CDR3 length: 14
clone size: once
J gene: TRBJ2-7

CDR3 DNA: TGCGCCAGCAGCTTGGCTTCCCCCTACGAGCAGTACTTC
CDR3 protein: CASSLASPYEQYF
D gene: .
V gene: TRBV5-1
CDR3 length: 13
clone size: .
J gene: TRBJ2-7

CDR3 DNA: TGTGCCAGCAGCTCGACCGGGACAGGACACCAAGAGACCCAGTACTTC
CDR3 protein: CASSSTGTGHQETQYF
D gene: TRBD1
V gene: TRBV7-2
CDR3 length: 16
clone size: .
J gene: TRBJ2-5

CDR3 DNA: TGTGCCAGCAGCTTAGAAACAGGGCCCTACAATGAGCAGTTCTTC
CDR3 protein: CASSLETGPYNEQFF
D gene: .
V gene: TRBV7-6
CDR3 length: 15
clone size: .
J gene: TRBJ2-1

CDR3 DNA: TGTGCCATCAGTGATGGGGCTAGCGGGGGGGCTGATGAGCAGTTCTTC
CDR3 protein: CAISDGASGGADEQFF
D gene: TRBD2
V gene: TRBV10-3
CDR3 length: 16
clone size: few
J gene: TRBJ2-1

CDR3 DNA: TGTGCCAGCAGCGTAGTAGCAGGGGTGGAGTTTGAAGCAGATACGCAGTATTTT
CDR3 protein: CASSVVAGVEFEADTQYF
D gene: .
V gene: TRBV9
CDR3 length: 18
clone size: .
J gene: TRBJ2-3

CDR3 DNA: TGCAGCGTTGAAGGGATACAGGACCTTCGCCCCTACGAGCAGTACTTC
CDR3 protein: CSVEGIQDLRPYEQYF
D gene: .
V gene: TRBV29-1
CDR3 length: 16
clone size: .
J gene: TRBJ2-7

CDR3 DNA: TGTGCCAGCAGACTAGGAGGGGTCCTACAGCAAGATACGCAGTATTTT
CDR3 protein: CASRLGGVLQQDTQYF
D gene: .
V gene: TRBV28
CDR3 length: 16
clone size: .
J gene: TRBJ2-3

CDR3 DNA: TGTGCCAGCAGCTTCCTCAGCTCTGGAAACACCATATATTTT
CDR3 protein: CASSFLSSGNTIYF
D gene: .
V gene: TRBV7-9
CDR3 length: 14
clone size: .
J gene: TRBJ1-3

CDR3 DNA: TGTGCCAGCAGTTACCCCCGTGGACAGGGTATCACTGAAGCTTTCTTT
CDR3 protein: CASSYPRGQGITEAFF
D gene: TRBD1
V gene: TRBV6-6
CDR3 length: 16
clone size: .
J gene: TRBJ1-1

CDR3 DNA: TGTGCCAGCAGCTACGACGGACTCAATCAGCCCCAGCATTTT
CDR3 protein: CASSYDGLNQPQHF
D gene: .
V gene: TRBV6-6
CDR3 length: 14
clone size: .
J gene: TRBJ1-5

CDR3 DNA: TGTGCCAGCAGCTTGGCCAGGGTGGGCTATGGCTACACCTTC
CDR3 protein: CASSLARVGYGYTF
D gene: .
V gene: TRBV5-5
CDR3 length: 14
clone size: few
J gene: TRBJ1-2

CDR3 DNA: TGTGCCAGCAGTTATTTGGGGGCTGCCCGGGAGCTGTTTTTT
CDR3 protein: CASSYLGAARELFF
D gene: .
V gene: TRBV6-6
CDR3 length: 14
clone size: .
J gene: TRBJ2-2

CDR3 DNA: TGTGCCAGCAGTTTTAGCGGGCCCAGCTCCCATGAGCAGTTCTTC
CDR3 protein: CASSFSGPSSHEQFF
D gene: TRBD2
V gene: TRBV27
CDR3 length: 15
clone size: .
J gene: TRBJ2-1

CDR3 DNA: TGTGCCAGCTCACCTACAGGGTACAATTCACCCCTCCACTTT
CDR3 protein: CASSPTGYNSPLHF
D gene: .
V gene: TRBV18
CDR3 length: 14
clone size: .
J gene: TRBJ1-6

CDR3 DNA: TGTGCCAGCAGTTCCCTCGGGACAGGGAGGGCCGGGGAGCTGTTTTTT
CDR3 protein: CASSSLGTGRAGELFF
D gene: TRBD1
V gene: TRBV28
CDR3 length: 16
clone size: .
J gene: TRBJ2-2

CDR3 DNA: TGTGCCACTACCCCTGGGCAGGCCTACGAGCAGTACTTC
CDR3 protein: CATTPGQAYEQYF
D gene: .
V gene: TRBV28
CDR3 length: 13
clone size: .
J gene: TRBJ2-7

CDR3 DNA: TGTGCCAGCTTAGAGCACGGGGTCCACATGGCGGATACGCAGTATTTT
CDR3 protein: CASLEHGVHMADTQYF
D gene: .
V gene: TRBV28
CDR3 length: 16
clone size: .
J gene: TRBJ2-3

CDR3 DNA: TGTGCCAGCAGCGTATCCCGACTAGCGGGAGTTGAATCTGGAGAGACCCAGTACTTC
CDR3 protein: CASSVSRLAGVESGETQYF
D gene: TRBD2
V gene: TRBV9
CDR3 length: 19
clone size: .
J gene: TRBJ2-5

CDR3 DNA: TGTGCCAGCAGGGCTTTCAACACTGAAGCTTTCTTT
CDR3 protein: CASRAFNTEAFF
D gene: .
V gene: TRBV27
CDR3 length: 12
clone size: .
J gene: TRBJ1-1

CDR3 DNA: TGCGCCAGCAGCCAAGGCGGACAGGGGAATCAGCCCCAGCATTTT
CDR3 protein: CASSQGGQGNQPQHF
D gene: TRBD1
V gene: TRBV4-1
CDR3 length: 15
clone size: .
J gene: TRBJ1-5

CDR3 DNA: TGCAGCGTTGAAGAGTGGGACAGACAAGAGACCCAGTACTTC
CDR3 protein: CSVEEWDRQETQYF
D gene: TRBD1
V gene: TRBV29-1
CDR3 length: 14
clone size: .
J gene: TRBJ2-5

CDR3 DNA: TGTGCCAGCAGCTCCCCCCCGCATGCAGGTGCATTAGCTAACTATGGCTACACCTTC
CDR3 protein: CASSSPPHAGALANYGYTF
D gene: .
V gene: TRBV7-2
CDR3 length: 19
clone size: .
J gene: TRBJ1-2

CDR3 DNA: TGTGCCAGCAGCTCCGGACAGGGTCTCCAAGAGACCCAGTACTTC
CDR3 protein: CASSSGQGLQETQYF
D gene: TRBD1
V gene: TRBV5-4
CDR3 length: 15
clone size: .
J gene: TRBJ2-5

CDR3 DNA: TGTGCCAGCAGTGACGGAGAAGCAGATACGCAGTATTTT
CDR3 protein: CASSDGEADTQYF
D gene: .
V gene: TRBV6-4
CDR3 length: 13
clone size: .
J gene: TRBJ2-3

CDR3 DNA: TGTGCCAGCAGTCCTCTGGCTCAGGGAGGGAATGAGCAGTTCTTC
CDR3 protein: CASSPLAQGGNEQFF
D gene: TRBD2
V gene: TRBV28
CDR3 length: 15
clone size: .
J gene: TRBJ2-1

CDR3 DNA: TGTGCCACCAGCCAGGACAGGGATAGCAATCAGCCCCAGCATTTT
CDR3 protein: CATSQDRDSNQPQHF
D gene: TRBD1
V gene: TRBV15
CDR3 length: 15
clone size: .
J gene: TRBJ1-5

CDR3 DNA: TGCGCCAGCAGACTCGACCCGGGACAGGGAAATACTGAAGCTTTCTTT
CDR3 protein: CASRLDPGQGNTEAFF
D gene: TRBD1
V gene: TRBV4-1
CDR3 length: 16
clone size: once
J gene: TRBJ1-1

CDR3 DNA: TGTGCCAGCAGTTTAGTGACAGGGAATAATGAAAAACTGTTTTTT
CDR3 protein: CASSLVTGNNEKLFF
D gene: TRBD1
V gene: TRBV27
CDR3 length: 15
clone size: .
J gene: TRBJ1-4

CDR3 DNA: TGTGCCAGCAGCTTAACAGGGTGGACTGAAGCTTTCTTT
CDR3 protein: CASSLTGWTEAFF
D gene: .
V gene: TRBV11-3
CDR3 length: 13
clone size: .
J gene: TRBJ1-1

CDR3 DNA: TGTGCCAGCAGTTTATCGGCCCCGACAGGTTCCTACGAGCAGTACTTC
CDR3 protein: CASSLSAPTGSYEQYF
D gene: .
V gene: TRBV27
CDR3 length: 16
clone size: .
J gene: TRBJ2-7

CDR3 DNA: TGCGCCAGCAGTACTTCTAGCGGGAGCTATGAGCAGTTCTTC
CDR3 protein: CASSTSSGSYEQFF
D gene: TRBD2
V gene: TRBV10-2
CDR3 length: 14
clone size: .
J gene: TRBJ2-1

CDR3 DNA: TGTGCCAGCAGTGACTGGCAGGGGAACACTGAAGCTTTCTTT
CDR3 protein: CASSDWQGNTEAFF
D gene: .
V gene: TRBV6-1
CDR3 length: 14
clone size: .
J gene: TRBJ1-1

CDR3 DNA: TGTGCCAGCAGCTTCGGGACAGGGTACGAGCAGTACTTC
CDR3 protein: CASSFGTGYEQYF
D gene: TRBD1
V gene: TRBV5-6
CDR3 length: 13
clone size: medium-sized
J gene: TRBJ2-7

CDR3 DNA: TGCGCCAGCAGCTGGGGCGGGGCACACGAGCAGTACTTC
CDR3 protein: CASSWGGAHEQYF
D gene: .
V gene: TRBV5-1
CDR3 length: 13
clone size: .
J gene: TRBJ2-7

CDR3 DNA: TGTGCCAGCAGCTTCATACAGGGAGGGGGTATGAACACTGAAGCTTTCTTT
CDR3 protein: CASSFIQGGGMNTEAFF
D gene: .
V gene: TRBV5-6
CDR3 length: 17
clone size: .
J gene: TRBJ1-1

CDR3 DNA: TGTGCCAGCAGTTACTCTGGCCTAGCGGGAGAGACCCAGTACTTC
CDR3 protein: CASSYSGLAGETQYF
D gene: TRBD2
V gene: TRBV6-5
CDR3 length: 15
clone size: .
J gene: TRBJ2-5

CDR3 DNA: TGTGCCAGCAGCCGAGCGGCGAGCTCCTACAATGAGCAGTTCTTC
CDR3 protein: CASSRAASSYNEQFF
D gene: .
V gene: TRBV9
CDR3 length: 15
clone size: .
J gene: TRBJ2-1

CDR3 DNA: TGTGCCAGTAGTTTCCAGGGTATGAACACTGAAGCTTTCTTT
CDR3 protein: CASSFQGMNTEAFF
D gene: .
V gene: TRBV19
CDR3 length: 14
clone size: .
J gene: TRBJ1-1

CDR3 DNA: TGTGCCAGCAGCAACAGGGGCAACTATGGCTACACCTTC
CDR3 protein: CASSNRGNYGYTF
D gene: TRBD1
V gene: TRBV13
CDR3 length: 13
clone size: .
J gene: TRBJ1-2

CDR3 DNA: TGTGCCAGCAGTTACCAACAAGGGACTAGCGGCTACGAGCAGTACTTC
CDR3 protein: CASSYQQGTSGYEQYF
D gene: TRBD2
V gene: TRBV6-5
CDR3 length: 16
clone size: few
J gene: TRBJ2-7

CDR3 DNA: TGTGCCAGCAGCCAGGGTAGGTTCAATCAGCCCCAGCATTTT
CDR3 protein: CASSQGRFNQPQHF
D gene: .
V gene: TRBV27
CDR3 length: 14
clone size: .
J gene: TRBJ1-5

CDR3 DNA: TGTGCCAGCAGCTTAGGACAGGGGATGAACACTGAAGCTTTCTTT
CDR3 protein: CASSLGQGMNTEAFF
D gene: TRBD1
V gene: TRBV7-9
CDR3 length: 15
clone size: .
J gene: TRBJ1-1

CDR3 DNA: TGCAGCGTTGGACAGGGCGGTGGCTACACCTTC
CDR3 protein: CSVGQGGGYTF
D gene: TRBD1
V gene: TRBV29-1
CDR3 length: 11
clone size: .
J gene: TRBJ1-2

CDR3 DNA: TGTGCCAGCAGCGAGCCGGGACTAGTTGCCTACAATGAGCAGTTCTTC
CDR3 protein: CASSEPGLVAYNEQFF
D gene: TRBD2
V gene: TRBV7-9
CDR3 length: 16
clone size: .
J gene: TRBJ2-1

CDR3 DNA: TGTGCCAGCAGCGCCCGCGGGACAGGGGACTACGAGCAGTACTTC
CDR3 protein: CASSARGTGDYEQYF
D gene: TRBD1
V gene: TRBV7-3
CDR3 length: 15
clone size: once
J gene: TRBJ2-7

CDR3 DNA: TGCGCCAGCAGCCAACACCTAGGTCAAATGGTGAACACTGAAGCTTTCTTT
CDR3 protein: CASSQHLGQMVNTEAFF
D gene: .
V gene: TRBV4-1
CDR3 length: 17
clone size: .
J gene: TRBJ1-1

CDR3 DNA: TGTGCCAGCAGCTTTTTCCGGGGGGGGGCCCTTGAGCAGTTCTTC
CDR3 protein: CASSFFRGGALEQFF
D gene: TRBD2
V gene: TRBV7-9
CDR3 length: 15
clone size: .
J gene: TRBJ2-1

CDR3 DNA: TGTGCCAGCAGTATGAGACAGAACACCGGGGAGCTGTTTTTT
CDR3 protein: CASSMRQNTGELFF
D gene: .
V gene: TRBV27
CDR3 length: 14
clone size: .
J gene: TRBJ2-2

CDR3 DNA: TGTGCCAGCCAAGAGGAAAACACCGGGGAGCTGTTTTTT
CDR3 protein: CASQEENTGELFF
D gene: .
V gene: TRBV6-5
CDR3 length: 13
clone size: few
J gene: TRBJ2-2

CDR3 DNA: TGCGCCAGCAGCGTCTTGGAGGGAGGGAACTACAATGAGCAGTTCTTC
CDR3 protein: CASSVLEGGNYNEQFF
D gene: TRBD2
V gene: TRBV5-1
CDR3 length: 16
clone size: .
J gene: TRBJ2-1

CDR3 DNA: TGCGCCAGCAGTGAGTCTGATAGCTATGGCTACACCTTC
CDR3 protein: CASSESDSYGYTF
D gene: .
V gene: TRBV10-1
CDR3 length: 13
clone size: .
J gene: TRBJ1-2

CDR3 DNA: TGTGCCAGCACTTTGGACATTCTCTCACCCCTCCACTTT
CDR3 protein: CASTLDILSPLHF
D gene: .
V gene: TRBV27
CDR3 length: 13
clone size: .
J gene: TRBJ1-6